This is a list of T cell receptor beta chains from one sample in a study of cytomegalovirus exposure and HLA in healthy donors. The method was immunoSEQ multiplex PCR; TCRdb's version includes in-frame clones alone and lacks a portion of them. The table has some 200,000 clones, around 83% seen once. The sequenced sample consisted of PBMCs. The receptors come from a girl aged 5 to 17 in good health and CMV-seronegative. Both conserved end residues are part of each CDR3.

v_gene	CDR3aa
TRBV5-4	CASSGPTSHQETQYF
TRBV19	CASSPRARGLRTEAFF
TRBV28	CASRLTGANVLTF
TRBV27	CASSLFSVRLAGGSRTDTQYF
TRBV30	CAWSVGHRTGQPQHF
TRBV11-2	CASTGGLAGGNEQFF
TRBV28	CASSRSGLAGNEQFF
TRBV7-3	CASSEQAGAVGYGYTF
TRBV6-1	CASSVAGGYEQYF
TRBV18	CASSQTSGMVANTGELFF
TRBV7-3	CASSFGRGNSPLHF
TRBV5-6	CASSSKRDTDTQYF
TRBV25-1	CASRGSSGNTIYF
TRBV7-9	CASSFPEVAYSTDTQYF
TRBV6-5	CASSPLRGRGEKLFF
TRBV5-1	CASSPGQELYGYTF
TRBV30	CAWSVLRGDNEKLFF
TRBV27	CARELAGGSDEQFF
TRBV2	CARGSAFF
TRBV14	CASSHRTVRNEKLFF
TRBV10-3	CAIAGSDRGLAGVGGEQYF
TRBV27	CASSLLNSGGVEATETQYF
TRBV2	CASNRRDGYTF
TRBV30	CAWSAGLQGAQYF
TRBV28	CASSPRQGASYEQYF
TRBV7-9	CASSFSLGTGSETQYF
TRBV7-6	CASSLGYLRGSGRAYNEQFF
TRBV27	CASSFRGSDGYTF
TRBV11-1	CASSFGTGYEQYF
TRBV28	CATMPRRGYTF
TRBV7-2	CASSRQTGWQDSPLHF
TRBV28	CASSLLAPSLGGYTF
TRBV27	CASSLSPGTGSLYGYTF
TRBV7-2	CASSLSRAVPTYEQYF
TRBV5-1	CASSLAGGHYEQYF
TRBV10-3	CAISGEGEKLFF
TRBV19	CASRPSPGLASQETQYF
TRBV30	CAWSVLNNEQFF
TRBV4-1	CASSQESGTGGDREKLFF
TRBV7-2	CASNLARGSAGEITDTQYF
TRBV14	CASGRLAGPSYNEQFF
TRBV10-3	CAISEGPGNAGANVLTF
TRBV9	CASSEQGRLINGYTF
TRBV6-5	CASSPGGYPNTEAFF
TRBV28	CASSSNGLAGGSPPYEQYF
TRBV5-4	CASKRVGSGTGELFF
TRBV4-2	CASSQDASGMYNEQFF
TRBV28	CASSFRNYGYTF
TRBV11-2	CASSLSGPGYEQYF
TRBV6-5	CASSDRNYGYTF
TRBV25-1	CASSEFGSDYGYTF
TRBV18	CASSPGTANTEAFF
TRBV28	CASRLTFQGTSFSKQYF
TRBV2	CASTGSFDRGLNQPQHF